This T cell receptor beta chain was sequenced for a study of cytomegalovirus exposure and HLA in healthy donors. Both 60 Vbeta primers and 13 Jbeta primers went into the PCR. TCRdb's copy holds only in-frame clones and misses some; the assay was immunoSEQ multiplex PCR. The sample contains roughly 99,000 clones, approximately 79% of which appear only once. Sequencing was done on a sample of PBMCs. The sequence was collected from a middle-aged woman in good health and CMV-seronegative.

CDR3 sequence: CASSLAGGYNEQFF. For the CDR3, the DNA is TGTGCCAGCAGTCTAGCGGGGGGATACAATGAGCAGTTCTTC. The chain employs TRBV28 and TRBJ2-1; 11 nucleotides align to TRBD2. CDR1 MDHEN and CDR2 SYDVKM come from the germline V gene. The ends lost 5 bases at V and 4 bases at J; junction bases unmatched: 1. The CDR3 has 14 amino acids. Full variable domain (remainder filled in from reference TRBV28 and TRBJ2-1): DVKVTQSSRYLVKRTGEKVFLECVQDMDHENMFWYRQDPGLGLRLIYFSYDVKMKEKGDIPEGYSVSREKKERFSLILESASTNQTSMYLCASSLAGGYNEQFFGPGTRLTVL.